These 23 T cell receptor beta chains were all obtained from the same sample, sequenced in a study of shared clonotypes between healthy human individuals. The assay was immunoSEQ multiplex PCR, and TCRdb's table has in-frame clones only and misses some. In the table there are 1,400,000 or so clones, 98% of which are singletons. Sequenced input: naive CD4+ T cells sorted from blood. Subset in this sample: CD45RA+ positively selected. The source is a man in his thirties or forties in good health.

V gene TRBV29-1 combines with J gene TRBJ2-7, with D perhaps assigned TRBD1 or TRBD2 (5 bases each). Trimming took off 5 bases at V and 6 bases at J, with 11 bases between the two ends. The CDR3 has 11 residues. The germline V gene encodes CDR1 SQVTM and CDR2 ANQGSEA. CDR3 DNA: TGCAGCGTTCGAGGGACCGGCGAGCAGTACTTC. Translated: CSVRGTGEQYF.

Comments on this clone: This specimen includes other DNA sequences encoding the same CDR3. This chain uses TRBV29-1 with TRBJ2-3, with D possibly TRBD1 on 5 matching bases. Germline-derived CDR1 and CDR2 are SQVTM and ANQGSEA. The V end lost 2 bases, the J end lost 6 bases, and 12 bases lay between the germline ends. This CDR3 is built from 13 residues. The DNA of the CDR3 is TGCAGCGTTGAAAGGGGCTCCACGGATACGCAGTATTTT. Its protein is CSVERGSTDTQYF.

This clone appeared a single time. The genes are TRBV4-3 and TRBJ2-5; D may be TRBD1 (6 bases). Trimming shortened V by 4 bases and J by 1 base, and 13 bases separated the two germline ends. The CDR3 contains 15 residues. Germline loops: CDR1 LGHNA, CDR2 YSLEER. The CDR3 sequence: CASSLSRDTQETQYF. CDR3 in DNA: TGCGCCAGCAGCCTGAGTAGGGACACCCAAGAGACCCAGTACTTC.

This chain links TRBV6-5 with TRBJ2-3, with 8 bases identical to TRBD2. Germline V gene data show CDR1 as MNHEY and CDR2 as SVGAGI. V was clipped by 2 bases and J by 2 bases; unmatched bases: 3. The CDR3 is 15 residues long. The CDR3 nucleotides are TGTGCCAGCAGTTACGGGGGACTAGACACAGATACGCAGTATTTT. Translating it yields CASSYGGLDTDTQYF.

V is TRBV6-6 and J is TRBJ2-7; tentatively, D is TRBD2 (5 bases). Germline CDR1 MNHNY, CDR2 SVGAGI (reference sequence). CDR3 length: 14 amino acids. With 5 bases removed from V and 4 bases from J, the gap between germline ends came to 15 bases. The chain's CDR3 is CASSPPPGGYEQYF. In DNA form, the CDR3 reads TGTGCCAGCAGTCCCCCCCCGGGCGGGTACGAGCAGTACTTC.

V usage is TRBV7-9 and J usage is TRBJ1-4; D gene uncertain. The CDR3 sequence is 13 residues long. Trimming took off 2 bases at V and 5 bases at J, with 6 bases between the two ends. Germline V lookup: CDR1 SEHNR, CDR2 FQNEAQ (reference sequence). The CDR3 sequence is CASSLQLNEKLFF. The CDR3 nucleotides read TGTGCCAGCAGCTTACAGTTGAATGAAAAACTGTTTTTT.

The J gene is TRBJ2-7, the V gene TRBV5-6; TRBD2 aligns across 14 bases. The junction had 6 bases not matched to a gene; V was cut back by 4 bases and J by 3 bases. Germline V lookup: CDR1 SGHDT, CDR2 YYEEEE. The CDR3 spans 16 residues. CDR3 nucleotides: TGTGCCAGCAGCCAATGGGGACTAGCGGGAGTCTACGAGCAGTACTTC. As protein: CASSQWGLAGVYEQYF.

V is TRBV11-2 and J is TRBJ2-3; D not resolved. CDR1 and CDR2 (germline): SGHAT, FQNNGV. Deletions cut 5 bases from V and 5 bases from J, with 8 bases between. The CDR3 sequence is 12 residues long. In nucleotides, the CDR3 is TGTGCCAGCAGCCCCCGTCTAGATACGCAGTATTTT. Translation gives CASSPRLDTQYF.

The chain joins TRBV30 to TRBJ1-2; the D gene is possibly TRBD1 (6 bases). Germline V gives CDR1 GTSNPN, CDR2 SVGIG (reference sequence). This CDR3 comprises 14 residues. Trimming shortened V by 5 bases and J by 6 bases, and 19 bases separated the two germline ends. For the CDR3, the DNA is TGTGCCTGGGAACGACAGGATCGGATAAATGGCTACACCTTC. The encoded protein is CAWERQDRINGYTF. The entire variable domain, with the rest obtained from reference TRBV30 and TRBJ1-2, is as follows: SQTIHQWPATLVQPVGSPLSLECTVEGTSNPNLYWYRQAAGRGLQLLFYSVGIGQISSEVPQNLSASRPQDRQFILSSKKLLLSDSGFYLCAWERQDRINGYTFGSGTRLTVV.

V gene TRBV28 combines with J gene TRBJ2-2; D possibly corresponds to TRBD1 (6 bases). This CDR3 has 15 residues. V was shortened by 7 bases and J by 0 bases, with 12 bases between the two germline ends. Germline CDR1 MDHEN, CDR2 SYDVKM. DNA of the CDR3: TGTGCCAGCACCAGGGGTAATACGAACACCGGGGAGCTGTTTTTT. This sequence encodes CASTRGNTNTGELFF.

The rearrangement uses TRBV5-1 and TRBJ2-3; 15 bases fit TRBD2. This CDR3 contains 19 residues. J lost 0 bases, V lost 3 bases, and 8 bases had no gene match. The germline CDR1 and CDR2 sequences are SGHRS and YFSETQ. The CDR3 reads CASSSGLAGGSSSTDTQYF. The CDR3 DNA reads as TGCGCCAGCAGCTCGGGACTAGCGGGAGGTTCTTCTAGCACAGATACGCAGTATTTT. The full variable domain, rest sourced from reference TRBV5-1 and TRBJ2-3, is KAGVTQTPRYLIKTRGQQVTLSCSPISGHRSVSWYQQTPGQGLQFLFEYFSETQRNKGNFPGRFSGRQFSNSRSEMNVSTLELGDSALYLCASSSGLAGGSSSTDTQYFGPGTRLTVL.

This clone appeared a single time. This chain joins TRBV5-1 and TRBJ2-5; 8 positions agree with TRBD2. V was clipped by 6 bases and J by 11 bases; unmatched bases: 18. The germline gives CDR1 SGHRS, CDR2 YFSETQ. This CDR3 has 15 residues. CDR3 protein: CASTTRGVSGSPQYF. In nucleotides, the CDR3 is TGCGCCAGCACCACCCGGGGGGTGAGCGGGAGTCCTCAGTACTTC.

The genes are TRBV5-4 and TRBJ1-1, with D uncertain. The CDR3 is made up of 14 amino acids. The germline V and J ends were trimmed by 0 bases and 7 bases, with 13 bases remaining between them. The V gene's germline CDR1 is SGHNT and CDR2 YYREEE (reference sequence). The CDR3 DNA sequence: TGTGCCAGCAGCTTGGGGGGAAGGGAGGATGAAGCTTTCTTT. It yields the protein CASSLGGREDEAFF.

Regarding this clone: Other DNA sequences within the sample encode an identical CDR3. V gene TRBV5-1 combines with J gene TRBJ2-5; 8 nucleotides line up with TRBD2. The CDR3 contains 16 residues. From germline, CDR1 is SGHRS and CDR2 YFSETQ. The trim removed 0 bases at V and 1 base at J, leaving 5 bases unmatched. The CDR3: CASSLALAGGQETQYF. The DNA of the CDR3 is TGCGCCAGCAGCTTGGCTCTAGCGGGCGGCCAAGAGACCCAGTACTTC.

The chain is built from TRBV2 and TRBJ1-5; D may be TRBD1 (5 bases). The V gene lost 5 bases and the J gene lost 0 bases, with 11 bases spanning the gap. CDR1 is SNHLY, CDR2 FYNNEI, per germline. This CDR3 has 15 residues. The CDR3 nucleotides read TGTGCCAGCAGTCTGGGACGAGATAGCAATCAGCCCCAGCATTTT. Residues: CASSLGRDSNQPQHF.

The chain uses TRBV2 and TRBJ1-2; no clear D. Germline V gene data show CDR1 as SNHLY and CDR2 as FYNNEI. The CDR3 totals 15 residues. Trimming left V 7 bases short and J 0 bases short, with 15 bases between. CDR3: CASTSDVKANYGYTF. For the CDR3, the DNA is TGTGCCAGCACCTCCGACGTGAAAGCTAACTATGGCTACACCTTC. Drawing the rest from reference TRBV2 and TRBJ1-2, the complete variable domain is EPEVTQTPSHQVTQMGQEVILRCVPISNHLYFYWYRQILGQKVEFLVSFYNNEISEKSEIFDDQFSVERPDGSNFTLKIRSTKLEDSAMYFCASTSDVKANYGYTFGSGTRLTVV.

The rearrangement uses TRBV7-3 and TRBJ2-2; tentatively, D is TRBD2 (6 bases). CDR3 length equals 15 residues. Germline CDR1 SGHTA, CDR2 FQGTGA. Trimming removed 7 bases from V and 2 bases from J, with 14 bases in between. The CDR3 protein is CASKSAGTNTGELFF. DNA for the CDR3: TGTGCCAGCAAATCGGCCGGGACTAACACCGGGGAGCTGTTTTTT.

The chain has TRBV5-1 and TRBJ2-5, with 7 bases aligning to TRBD1. The CDR3 is 14 amino acids. V was pared by 4 bases and J by 4 bases, with 7 bases of the junction left unmatched. The germline V gene encodes CDR1 SGHRS and CDR2 YFSETQ. The CDR3 protein is CASSRLTGSETQYF. The DNA of the CDR3 is TGCGCCAGCAGCAGGCTGACAGGGTCAGAGACCCAGTACTTC.

The CDR3, as DNA: TGTGCCAGCAGTTTCTCCGGACAGGCCTCCTACGAGCAGTACTTC. It codes for CASSFSGQASYEQYF. The gene calls are TRBV6-5 and TRBJ2-7, with 7 bases matching TRBD1. J was trimmed by 0 bases and V by 4 bases; bases with no gene match: 6. CDR1 MNHEY and CDR2 SVGAGI come from the germline V gene. The CDR3 sequence is 15 residues long.

This chain joins TRBV27 and TRBJ2-5; D not certain. The CDR3 has 17 residues. Germline CDR1 MNHEY, CDR2 SMNVEV (reference sequence). V gave up 5 bases and J gave up 5 bases, with 24 bases separating them. CDR3: CASSPHSQPKSMETQYF. The CDR3 DNA sequence: TGTGCCAGCAGTCCTCACTCGCAACCAAAAAGTATGGAGACCCAGTACTTC.

The chain recombines TRBV9 with TRBJ2-7, with no clear D. Per the germline V gene, CDR1 is SGDLS and CDR2 is YYNGEE. V gave up 1 base and J gave up 7 bases, with 12 bases separating them. The CDR3 covers 13 residues. This chain's CDR3 is CASSVSRLGEQYF. CDR3 bases: TGTGCCAGCAGCGTAAGCAGGCTCGGGGAGCAGTACTTC.

This clone was seen once. Other DNA sequences in this sample translate to the same CDR3. This chain joins TRBV7-6 and TRBJ2-7, with D perhaps TRBD1 (6 bases). The V gene lost 5 bases and the J gene lost 0 bases, with 14 bases spanning the gap. Germline V gene sequence: CDR1 SGHVS, CDR2 FNYEAQ. The CDR3 has 15 amino acids. CDR3 residues: CASSPTGTSSYEQYF. CDR3 sequence (DNA): TGTGCCAGCAGCCCAACAGGGACGAGCTCCTACGAGCAGTACTTC.

The rearrangement uses TRBV5-1 and TRBJ1-5; D remains ambiguous. The germline CDR1 and CDR2 sequences are SGHRS and YFSETQ. Trimming pared 3 bases from V and 0 bases from J, leaving 19 bases between. This CDR3 is built from 18 residues. This chain's CDR3 is CASSWRTDLHNSNQPQHF. CDR3 nucleotide sequence: TGCGCCAGCAGCTGGAGGACCGATCTTCACAATAGCAATCAGCCCCAGCATTTT. The whole variable domain, filled in from reference TRBV5-1 and TRBJ1-5, reads KAGVTQTPRYLIKTRGQQVTLSCSPISGHRSVSWYQQTPGQGLQFLFEYFSETQRNKGNFPGRFSGRQFSNSRSEMNVSTLELGDSALYLCASSWRTDLHNSNQPQHFGDGTRLSIL.